The 9 T cell receptor beta chains below were found in one sample sequenced in a study of PD-1 blockade in classical Hodgkin lymphoma. There was relapse after autologous stem cell transplantation in every patient, and there was variation in brentuximab vedotin exposure. Repertoires were generated with immunoSEQ multiplex PCR, while TCRdb's copy carries only in-frame clones and drops some. The sample lists about 94,000 clones; 89% were seen once. The input for sequencing was peripheral blood mononuclear cells (PBMCs), taken before the second cycle of nivolumab. These receptors were taken from a human donor with classical Hodgkin lymphoma.

This clone was recorded once. This chain joins TRBV28 and TRBJ2-1, with a weak D call TRBD1 (7 bases). Trimming cost V 6 bases and J 14 bases, with 17 bases left between them. Germline V gives CDR1 MDHEN, CDR2 SYDVKM. The CDR3 spans 12 residues. This CDR3 is CASSRPTGEEFF. In nucleotides, the CDR3 is TGTGCCAGCAGCCGTCCAACAGGGGAGGAGTTCTTC.

The V call is TRBV28, the J call TRBJ1-3; no reliable D call. V was pared by 6 bases and J by 2 bases, with 8 bases between. Per the germline V gene, CDR1 is MDHEN and CDR2 is SYDVKM. This CDR3 is built from 13 residues. CDR3 amino acids: CASSRGPGNTIYF. The CDR3 nucleotides read TGTGCCAGCAGCCGAGGCCCTGGAAACACCATATATTTT.

This chain links TRBV27 with TRBJ2-1, with 9 positions matching TRBD2. The CDR3 extends over 16 amino acids. The V gene end was trimmed by 5 bases and the J gene end by 5 bases; junction bases not matched to a gene: 10. The germline V gene has CDR1 MNHEY and CDR2 SMNVEV (reference sequence). The CDR3 DNA sequence: TGTGCCAGCAGTATTCCGGGACTAGCTGCCCACAATGAGCAGTTCTTC. Its protein product is CASSIPGLAAHNEQFF.

The V gene is TRBV10-2, the J gene TRBJ1-5, with 9 bases that match TRBD1. Per the germline V gene, CDR1 is WSHSY and CDR2 is SAAADI. The V gene end was trimmed by 0 bases and the J gene end by 7 bases; junction bases not matched to a gene: 4. The CDR3 is made up of 15 amino acids. The CDR3 sequence: CASSESVQGAQPQHF. The CDR3 DNA follows: TGCGCCAGCAGTGAGTCGGTACAGGGGGCACAGCCCCAGCATTTT.

This chain joins TRBV28 and TRBJ2-5, with TRBD2 identical over 12 bases. The CDR3 has 15 amino acids. Germline V gives CDR1 MDHEN, CDR2 SYDVKM. With 5 bases clipped from V and 5 bases from J, the junction kept 6 bases outside the gene matches. Written as DNA, the CDR3 is TGTGCCAGCAGTCATGGACTAGCGGGAATGGAGACCCAGTACTTC. Translated, it gives CASSHGLAGMETQYF.

This CDR3 is CASSPGQQETQYF. CDR3 coding DNA: TGTGCCAGCTCACCGGGACAGCAAGAGACCCAGTACTTC. The V call is TRBV18, the J call TRBJ2-5, with TRBD1 matching over 7 bases. In germline, CDR1 is KGHSH, CDR2 LQKENI. There are 13 residues in the CDR3. Trimming took 3 bases from V and 2 from J; bases not matched to a gene: 0.

The chain carries TRBV28 and TRBJ2-1; TRBD2 matches 7 bases. CDR3 length: 16 amino acids. Trimming took 2 bases from V and 7 from J; bases not matched to a gene: 11. In germline, CDR1 is MDHEN, CDR2 SYDVKM. The CDR3 sequence is CASSLPGWRESNEQFF. DNA for the CDR3: TGTGCCAGCAGTTTACCGGGGTGGCGGGAGAGTAATGAGCAGTTCTTC.

The J gene is TRBJ1-1, the V gene TRBV18; a possible D gene is TRBD1 (6 bases). The CDR3 totals 13 residues. V was trimmed by 2 bases and J by 5 bases, leaving 9 bases between them. CDR1 and CDR2 (germline): KGHSH, LQKENI. This CDR3 is CASSPIRGTEAFF. The CDR3 nucleotides are TGTGCCAGCTCACCAATAAGGGGGACTGAAGCTTTCTTT.

The rearrangement uses TRBV19 and TRBJ1-2; a weak D match, TRBD1 (6 bases). The V gene's germline CDR1 is LNHDA and CDR2 SQIVND (reference sequence). The CDR3 is 12 residues long. Trimming removed 3 bases from V and 6 bases from J, with 8 bases in between. The CDR3 spells CASSIPGDGYTF. Here the CDR3 DNA reads TGTGCCAGTAGTATTCCAGGGGATGGCTACACCTTC.